The 22 T cell receptor beta chains given below trace back to one sample, sequenced in a study of T-cell memory formation after mild COVID-19. TCRdb reprocessed the 5' RACE reads via MiXCR and lists one record per CDR3 protein. Among 560,000 or so distinct CDR3 sequences listed, roughly 17% were seen once. Input material: PBMCs or a T cell subset sorted from them (not recorded which). These receptor sequences come from an adult woman who had mild COVID-19 (a few samples of this study predate the infection). Cell type and time point are not known.

V gene TRBV27 combines with J gene TRBJ2-7; TRBD1 might be the D (5 bases). The CDR3 sequence is 14 residues long. Germline values: CDR1 MNHEY, CDR2 SMNVEV (reference sequence). V was pared by 8 bases and J by 3 bases, with 17 bases between. CDR3 bases: TGTGCCAGCCAACTCCAATATAGGGGCTACGAGCAGTACTTC. It encodes CASQLQYRGYEQYF.

This clonotype was detected many times. This chain links TRBV4-1 with TRBJ2-2; D not certain. This CDR3 has 16 amino acids. V was pared by 1 base and J by 0 bases, with 9 bases between. The germline V gene has CDR1 MGHRA and CDR2 YSYEKL. CDR3 in DNA: TGCGCCAGCAGCCAAGCGGGTACGGCGAACACCGGGGAGCTGTTTTTT. Translating it yields CASSQAGTANTGELFF.

V is TRBV4-1 and J is TRBJ2-5, with 9 bases fitting TRBD1. V dropped 1 base and J dropped 5; count of bases not matched to a gene: 11. The germline CDR1 and CDR2 sequences are MGHRA and YSYEKL. The CDR3 has 17 residues. CDR3 in DNA: TGCGCCAGCAGCCAAGGCGAGTCGGACAGGGGTTTTGAGACCCAGTACTTC. It specifies CASSQGESDRGFETQYF.

The CDR3 protein is CASSPGQLETQYF. CDR3 DNA sequence: TGTGCCAGCTCACCGGGGCAGCTAGAGACCCAGTACTTC. V and J are TRBV18 and TRBJ2-5; a possible D gene is TRBD1 (5 bases). Germline loops: CDR1 KGHSH, CDR2 LQKENI. This CDR3 is built from 13 residues. V was shortened by 3 bases and J by 4 bases, with 9 bases between the two germline ends.

In this sample, this clonotype turned up a few times. The chain couples TRBV15 to TRBJ2-7, with D possibly being TRBD1 (5 bases). Germline assignment: CDR1 LNHNV and CDR2 YYDKDF (reference sequence). The CDR3 is 15 amino acids. V lost 4 bases and J lost 3, with 16 bases in between. In nucleotides, the CDR3 is TGTGCCACCAGCACAGAAACAGGACCACGCTACGAGCAGTACTTC. It yields the protein CATSTETGPRYEQYF.

This clonotype was found a few times. V usage is TRBV20-1 and J usage is TRBJ2-1; either TRBD1 or TRBD2 may fit D (5 bases each). V was shortened by 6 bases and J by 0 bases, with 18 bases between the two germline ends. The CDR3 length is 16 residues. Germline CDR1 and CDR2: DFQATT and SNEGSKA (reference sequence). The CDR3 loop is CSAGAESRSSYNEQFF. The CDR3 DNA sequence: TGCAGTGCCGGGGCGGAATCGAGGAGCTCCTACAATGAGCAGTTCTTC.

This clonotype was seen ten or more times. The rearrangement uses TRBV5-1 and TRBJ2-5; TRBD1 is a possible D gene (6 bases). Trimming cost V 0 bases and J 4 bases, with 7 bases left between them. The CDR3 is 13 residues long. From germline, CDR1 is SGHRS and CDR2 YFSETQ. In DNA form, the CDR3 reads TGCGCCAGCAGCTTGGACAGGGCAGAGACCCAGTACTTC. This codes for CASSLDRAETQYF.

At least ten counts were recorded for this clonotype. The chain combines TRBV24-1 with TRBJ2-1; 7 bases match TRBD2. This CDR3 is built from 14 residues. Germline CDR1 is KGHDR and CDR2 is SFDVKD. J lost 5 bases, V lost 7 bases, and 7 bases had no gene match. CDR3 sequence: CATREAGSDNEQFF. DNA of the CDR3: TGTGCCACCAGGGAAGCGGGATCTGACAATGAGCAGTTCTTC.

This clonotype came up a few times. The genes are TRBV15 and TRBJ1-5, with TRBD1 as a possible D gene (6 bases). This CDR3 is 16 amino acids long. In germline, CDR1 is LNHNV, CDR2 YYDKDF (reference sequence). V was clipped by 0 bases and J by 2 bases, with 11 bases between them. As DNA, the CDR3 is TGTGCCACCAGCAGAGAAGGTGGGGGCGGCAATCAGCCCCAGCATTTT. Amino acids: CATSREGGGGNQPQHF.

This clonotype appeared a few times. The rearrangement joins TRBV7-9 to TRBJ2-4; 7 bases agree with TRBD2. The CDR3 spans 14 residues. V lost 1 base to trimming and J lost 5 bases; unmatched junction nucleotides: 2. Germline assignment: CDR1 SEHNR and CDR2 FQNEAQ (reference sequence). CDR3 amino acids: CASSLVLAENIQYF. The CDR3 DNA is TGTGCCAGCAGCTTAGTTCTAGCGGAAAACATTCAGTACTTC.

This clonotype was recorded a few times. The chain links TRBV19 to TRBJ1-1; D gene unclear. CDR1 is LNHDA and CDR2 is SQIVND in the germline V gene (reference sequence). This CDR3 is 13 amino acids long. V was clipped by 6 bases and J by 3 bases, with 11 bases between them. CDR3 in DNA: TGTGCCAGTAGCCATAAGGGCGACACTGAAGCTTTCTTT. Amino acid sequence: CASSHKGDTEAFF.

Only a few counts were recorded for this clonotype. The chain's CDR3 is CASSQQGTNEKLFF. CDR3 DNA sequence: TGTGCCAGCAGCCAACAGGGGACTAATGAAAAACTGTTTTTT. V gene TRBV12-3 or TRBV12-4 combines with J gene TRBJ1-4; 7 positions agree with TRBD1. This CDR3 spans 14 amino acids. The V and J ends lost 6 bases and 2 bases, in that order; junction bases with no gene match: 3.

This clonotype came up a few times. One junction end disagrees with the germline gene, perhaps due to a read error. The chain joins TRBV7-3 to TRBJ2-5; possibly TRBD1 or TRBD2 for D (5 bases each). CDR1 is SGHTA, CDR2 FQGTGA, per germline. The CDR3 has 13 residues. CDR3: CASSFGGGDVEDF. The CDR3 DNA follows: TGTGCCAGCAGCTTTGGTGGTGGGGACGTTGAGGACTTC.

The chain has TRBV4-1 and TRBJ2-1, with 13 nucleotides matching TRBD2. Germline V gene sequence: CDR1 MGHRA, CDR2 YSYEKL. This CDR3 spans 17 amino acids. V gave up 4 bases and J gave up 7 bases; unmatched junction bases: 10. CDR3 amino acids: CASSRKGTSGTSNEQFF. The CDR3 region has the DNA TGCGCCAGCAGCCGAAAAGGGACTAGCGGGACATCGAATGAGCAGTTCTTC.

A few counts support this clonotype. V and J are TRBV5-1 and TRBJ2-3; D is perhaps TRBD2 (5 bases). CDR3 length equals 15 residues. Germline V CDR1 and CDR2: SGHRS, YFSETQ. V dropped 5 bases and J dropped 4 bases, with 17 bases sitting between them. This CDR3 is CASRLAQGSADTQYF. As DNA, the CDR3 is TGCGCCAGCAGGTTAGCCCAAGGGAGCGCAGATACGCAGTATTTT.

The chain combines TRBV9 with TRBJ1-3, with D uncertain. The germline CDR1 and CDR2 sequences are SGDLS and YYNGEE. The V gene lost 0 bases and the J gene lost 0 bases, with 10 bases spanning the gap. The CDR3 runs to 16 residues. This chain's CDR3 is CASSVGLADSGNTIYF. The CDR3 nucleotides read TGTGCCAGCAGCGTAGGATTGGCAGACTCTGGAAACACCATATATTTT.

The chain is built from TRBV20-1 and TRBJ2-7; maybe TRBD2 (5 bases). CDR1 DFQATT and CDR2 SNEGSKA come from the germline V gene (reference sequence). This CDR3 has 11 residues. V was clipped by 3 bases and J by 3 bases, with 6 bases between them. The CDR3 nucleotides are TGCAGTGCTAGTCGGGGCTACGAGCAGTACTTC. It yields the protein CSASRGYEQYF.

This clonotype was detected only a few times. V is TRBV18 and J is TRBJ2-5; no firm D call. Germline V gene lookup returns CDR1 KGHSH and CDR2 LQKENI. The CDR3 loop spans 14 amino acids. V was shortened by 2 bases and J by 5 bases, with 12 bases between the two germline ends. The CDR3 spells CASSPTIPRETQYF. The DNA of the CDR3 is TGTGCCAGCTCACCAACCATCCCCCGCGAGACCCAGTACTTC.

V usage is TRBV5-4 and J usage is TRBJ1-1; D is unresolved. Germline V gene lookup returns CDR1 SGHNT and CDR2 YYREEE (reference sequence). CDR3 length: 12 amino acids. V lost 0 bases, J lost 7 bases, and 7 bases lay in between. The CDR3 loop is CASSLGRGEAFF. CDR3 DNA: TGTGCCAGCAGCTTGGGCCGGGGTGAAGCTTTCTTT.

This clonotype has just a few counts. The chain recombines TRBV30 with TRBJ2-5, with D hard to call. The germline CDR1 and CDR2 sequences are GTSNPN and SVGIG (reference sequence). There are 14 residues in the CDR3. V shed 4 bases and J shed 5 bases, with 17 bases lying between them. CDR3 coding DNA: TGTGCCTGGAAAGTGTCAGGTTATTGGGAGACCCAGTACTTC. Translated: CAWKVSGYWETQYF. The whole variable domain, remainder taken from reference TRBV30 and TRBJ2-5, is SQTIHQWPATLVQPVGSPLSLECTVEGTSNPNLYWYRQAAGRGLQLLFYSVGIGQISSEVPQNLSASRPQDRQFILSSKKLLLSDSGFYLCAWKVSGYWETQYFGPGTRLLVL.

The table lists this clonotype with a count of one. The V call is TRBV7-6, the J call TRBJ2-3; D remains unclear. CDR3 length equals 13 residues. Trimming removed 5 bases from V and 8 bases from J, with 14 bases in between. Germline V gene lookup returns CDR1 SGHVS and CDR2 FNYEAQ. CDR3 nucleotides: TGTGCCAGCAGCCCCCGGATGTCGGGTACGCAGTATTTT. Protein: CASSPRMSGTQYF.

The sample holds a few counts of this clonotype. V is TRBV30 and J is TRBJ2-2, with no clear D. V was trimmed by 0 bases and J by 2 bases, leaving 4 bases between them. CDR3 size: 13 residues. Germline V CDR1 and CDR2: GTSNPN, SVGIG (reference sequence). CDR3 protein: CAWSVGNTGELFF. The CDR3 nucleotides read TGTGCCTGGAGTGTCGGCAACACCGGGGAGCTGTTTTTT.